The 20 T cell receptor beta chains reported below all come from one sample, sequenced in a study of cytomegalovirus exposure and HLA in healthy donors. The PCR used 60 Vbeta and 13 Jbeta primers. Some clones are missing from TCRdb's copy, which holds only in-frame ones; the method was immunoSEQ multiplex PCR. This table holds some 87,000 clones, 60% to 85% found once. Sequencing was carried out using PBMCs. All receptors come from a man younger than 35 in good health and CMV-seropositive.

This clone was picked up one time. The chain joins TRBV6-5 to TRBJ1-5; D not certain. CDR3 length equals 12 residues. Germline CDR1 is MNHEY and CDR2 is SVGAGI. The V gene lost 5 bases and the J gene lost 4 bases, with 6 bases spanning the gap. In DNA, the CDR3 is TGTGCCAGCAGTCCCCCAAATCAGCCCCAGCATTTT. Translated, it gives CASSPPNQPQHF.

This chain links TRBV19 with TRBJ2-7; the match to TRBD2 covers 8 bases. Germline loops: CDR1 LNHDA, CDR2 SQIVND (reference sequence). The junction had 13 bases not matched to a gene; V was cut back by 6 bases and J by 9 bases. The CDR3 sequence is 14 residues long. The CDR3, as DNA: TGTGCCAGTAGGACTAGCAGGACTAGCTCGCGGCAGTACTTC. Its protein is CASRTSRTSSRQYF.

The chain couples TRBV27 to TRBJ2-2, with no clear D. This CDR3 has 14 amino acids. The V and J ends lost 7 bases and 2 bases respectively, with 11 bases between them. The germline gives CDR1 MNHEY, CDR2 SMNVEV (reference sequence). This chain's CDR3 is CASTPHSNTGELFF. In nucleotides, the CDR3 is TGTGCCAGCACCCCCCATTCCAACACCGGGGAGCTGTTTTTT.

CDR3 loop: CASGRGAEETQYF. For the CDR3, the DNA is TGTGCTAGTGGCCGGGGGGCAGAAGAGACCCAGTACTTC. V gene TRBV12-5 combines with J gene TRBJ2-5, with D perhaps TRBD2 (7 bases). The CDR3 totals 13 residues. The V and J ends lost 6 bases and 3 bases respectively, with 11 bases between them. Germline values: CDR1 LGHNT, CDR2 FRNRAP.

The chain combines TRBV9 with TRBJ1-1, with TRBD1 as a possible D gene (5 bases). Looked up from germline, CDR1 is SGDLS and CDR2 is YYNGEE. V was clipped by 1 base and J by 3 bases, with 13 bases between them. This CDR3 is built from 15 residues. The DNA of the CDR3 is TGTGCCAGCAGCGTATTTCCGGACACAGACACTGAAGCTTTCTTT. Translated: CASSVFPDTDTEAFF.

V usage is TRBV7-3 and J usage is TRBJ2-7; 7 bases are shared with TRBD2. The germline CDR1 and CDR2 sequences are SGHTA and FQGTGA. The ends lost 3 bases at V and 0 bases at J; junction bases unmatched: 2. The CDR3 totals 14 residues. The DNA of the CDR3 is TGTGCCAGCAGCTTCTCGGGGGGCTCCTACGAGCAGTACTTC. It is translated as CASSFSGGSYEQYF.

The rearrangement links TRBV2 to TRBJ1-3; 8 bases fit TRBD1. Unmatched junction bases numbered 10, after V lost 5 bases and J lost 4 bases. The CDR3 contains 16 residues. Germline assignment: CDR1 SNHLY and CDR2 FYNNEI. The DNA for the CDR3 is TGTGCCAGCAGTCGGGCAGGGGGCGAGTTCGGAAACACCATATATTTT. Its translation is CASSRAGGEFGNTIYF.

This clone was counted a single time. This rearrangement joins TRBV6-4 to TRBJ2-3, with 13 bases that match TRBD2. CDR1 is MRHNA, CDR2 SNTAGT, per germline. The CDR3 runs 16 residues. The trim removed 5 bases at V and 1 base at J, leaving 3 bases unmatched. CDR3 amino acids: CASSPGTSGGTDTQYF. The CDR3 DNA reads as TGTGCCAGCAGTCCAGGGACTAGCGGGGGCACAGATACGCAGTATTTT.

This chain links TRBV10-1 with TRBJ2-2; 12 nucleotides align to TRBD2. CDR1 and CDR2 from the germline V gene are WNHNN and SYGVQD (reference sequence). Trimming at V came to 4 bases and at J to 6 bases, leaving 0 bases not matched to a gene. This CDR3 region has 14 residues. The CDR3 nucleotides are TGCGCCAGCAGTGGACTAGCGGGAGCCGGGGAGCTGTTTTTT. Its translation: CASSGLAGAGELFF.

This chain uses TRBV7-8 with TRBJ2-7; 10 nucleotides align to TRBD2. Trimming cost V 3 bases and J 2 bases; bases outside gene matches: 4. The CDR3 sequence is 15 residues long. Germline lookup yields CDR1 SGHVS and CDR2 FQNEAQ. CDR3 protein: CASSLLLAGAYEQYF. CDR3 DNA sequence: TGTGCCAGCAGCTTGTTGCTAGCGGGAGCCTACGAGCAGTACTTC.

The rearrangement joins TRBV2 to TRBJ2-2; 12 nucleotides match TRBD2. With V trimmed by 6 bases and J by 5 bases, 7 bases remained unmatched. CDR1 SNHLY and CDR2 FYNNEI come from the germline V gene. The CDR3 is made up of 16 amino acids. The CDR3 spells CASSTLAGGVTGELFF. The CDR3 DNA reads as TGTGCCAGCAGCACGCTAGCGGGAGGGGTAACCGGGGAGCTGTTTTTT.

In this sample, this clone turned up a few times. The V and J genes are TRBV4-1 and TRBJ1-5; D is uncertain. Trimming cost V 1 base and J 2 bases, with 9 bases left between them. The CDR3 consists of 15 residues. Germline assignment: CDR1 MGHRA and CDR2 YSYEKL. CDR3 protein: CASSQVLVGNQPQHF. DNA of the CDR3: TGCGCCAGCAGCCAAGTGCTGGTAGGCAATCAGCCCCAGCATTTT.

This rearrangement joins TRBV5-6 to TRBJ1-5, with 8 bases aligning to TRBD1. The V gene end was trimmed by 0 bases and the J gene end by 6 bases; junction bases not matched to a gene: 5. Germline V lookup: CDR1 SGHDT, CDR2 YYEEEE. This CDR3 is 15 amino acids long. DNA of the CDR3: TGTGCCAGCAGCTTGGAAGGGACAGGAGGTCAGCCCCAGCATTTT. Translated: CASSLEGTGGQPQHF. The variable domain in full, with the rest retrieved from reference TRBV5-6 and TRBJ1-5, is DAGVTQSPTHLIKTRGQQVTLRCSPKSGHDTVSWYQQALGQGPQFIFQYYEEEERQRGNFPDRFSGHQFPNYSSELNVNALLLGDSALYLCASSLEGTGGQPQHFGDGTRLSIL.

This clone was seen just once. The chain recombines TRBV5-1 with TRBJ2-5, with D unresolved. CDR3 size: 12 residues. V lost 2 bases and J lost 5, with 7 bases in between. Germline assignment: CDR1 SGHRS and CDR2 YFSETQ. CDR3 amino acids: CASSFDRETQYF. CDR3 sequence (DNA): TGCGCCAGCAGCTTTGATCGGGAGACCCAGTACTTC.

The V call is TRBV10-1, the J call TRBJ2-7; 8 bases line up with TRBD2. CDR1 WNHNN and CDR2 SYGVQD come from the germline V gene (reference sequence). V was clipped by 6 bases and J by 3 bases; unmatched bases: 16. This CDR3 is built from 17 residues. CDR3: CASSRQGGRWLSYEQYF. The DNA for the CDR3 is TGCGCCAGCAGCCGCCAGGGCGGGAGGTGGTTGAGCTACGAGCAGTACTTC.

V gene TRBV19 combines with J gene TRBJ1-4; D possibly corresponds to TRBD1 (5 bases). Germline CDR1 is LNHDA and CDR2 is SQIVND (reference sequence). Trimming stripped 2 bases from V and 5 bases from J, with 9 bases between. This CDR3 has 14 residues. The CDR3 DNA is TGTGCCAGTAGTATATTGGGGGGAAATGAAAAACTGTTTTTT. Protein sequence: CASSILGGNEKLFF.

The J gene is TRBJ2-5, the V gene TRBV11-2; TRBD1 might be the D (5 bases). Trimming shortened V by 6 bases and J by 5 bases, and 16 bases separated the two germline ends. CDR1 is SGHAT and CDR2 is FQNNGV in the germline V gene. The CDR3 covers 14 residues. The CDR3 protein is CASRIQGSWETQYF. In DNA, the CDR3 is TGTGCCAGCAGAATTCAGGGTTCGTGGGAGACCCAGTACTTC.

This chain uses TRBV7-9 with TRBJ2-3, with 8 bases aligning to TRBD1. CDR3 size: 13 residues. The J segment lost 4 bases and the V segment lost 5 bases, leaving 2 bases of the junction unmatched. Germline-derived CDR1 and CDR2 are SEHNR and FQNEAQ (reference sequence). The DNA for the CDR3 is TGTGCCAGCAGCAGCAGGGGGCCAGATACGCAGTATTTT. It yields the protein CASSSRGPDTQYF. Full variable domain (rest looked up from reference TRBV7-9 and TRBJ2-3): DTGVSQNPRHKITKRGQNVTFRCDPISEHNRLYWYRQTLGQGPEFLTYFQNEAQLEKSRLLSDRFSAERPKGSFSTLEIQRTEQGDSAMYLCASSSRGPDTQYFGPGTRLTVL.

This chain uses TRBV9 with TRBJ1-1; D is undetermined. There are 14 residues in the CDR3. With 0 bases removed from V and 6 bases from J, the gap between germline ends came to 12 bases. Germline V lookup: CDR1 SGDLS, CDR2 YYNGEE. The CDR3 region is CASSVGGYAAEAFF. The CDR3 DNA follows: TGTGCCAGCAGCGTAGGCGGGTACGCCGCTGAAGCTTTCTTT. Full variable domain (rest looked up from reference TRBV9 and TRBJ1-1): DSGVTQTPKHLITATGQRVTLRCSPRSGDLSVYWYQQSLDQGLQFLIQYYNGEERAKGNILERFSAQQFPDLHSELNLSSLELGDSALYFCASSVGGYAAEAFFGQGTRLTVV.

The J gene is TRBJ1-1, the V gene TRBV10-3; D not certain. Germline CDR1 and CDR2: ENHRY and SYGVKD. The length of the CDR3 is 13 residues. Trimming pared 8 bases from V and 1 base from J, leaving 11 bases between. The CDR3 loop is CAIRREPNTEAFF. In nucleotides, the CDR3 is TGTGCCATCCGGCGGGAACCGAACACTGAAGCTTTCTTT.